The next 19 T cell receptor beta chains were all read from a single sample in a study of STAT5B mutations in CD4+ large granular lymphocyte leukemia. Using immunoSEQ multiplex PCR, the repertoire was profiled, and TCRdb retains in-frame clones only, with some absent. The sample has 25,000 to 30,000 clones, more than 60% seen once. Sequencing was performed on CD4+ T cells from blood buffy coats. The receptors come from a human donor in good health.

The sample holds a few counts of this clone. J is TRBJ1-1 and V is TRBV5-1; D not resolved. Germline CDR1 reads SGHRS; CDR2 reads YFSETQ. The CDR3 sequence is 14 residues long. The V gene lost 4 bases and the J gene lost 2 bases, with 12 bases spanning the gap. The chain's CDR3 is CASSEVTSNTEAFF. DNA for the CDR3: TGCGCCAGCAGCGAGGTGACTTCAAACACTGAAGCTTTCTTT.

This chain joins TRBV28 and TRBJ2-2, with 13 nucleotides matching TRBD2. Germline V CDR1 and CDR2: MDHEN, SYDVKM. Losses at the gene ends were 5 bases for V and 7 bases for J; bases not matched to a gene: 10. The CDR3 consists of 17 residues. The DNA for the CDR3 is TGTGCCAGCAGTCTCCTACGACTAGCGGGAGGCCACGGGGAGCTGTTTTTT. It is translated as CASSLLRLAGGHGELFF.

This clone turned up a few times. The chain has TRBV19 and TRBJ2-6; D gene unclear. This CDR3 spans 14 amino acids. From germline, CDR1 is LNHDA and CDR2 SQIVND (reference sequence). V was cut by 7 bases and J by 0 bases, with 7 bases left in between. In DNA form, the CDR3 reads TGTGCCAGTACGGGTGTCTCTGGGGCCAACGTCCTGACTTTC. It is translated as CASTGVSGANVLTF.

This clone was seen a handful of times. The chain employs TRBV4-1 and TRBJ2-7; no firm D call. This CDR3 has 16 amino acids. Germline CDR1 and CDR2: MGHRA and YSYEKL. The germline V and J ends were trimmed by 0 bases and 0 bases, with 12 bases remaining between them. CDR3 protein: CASSQDPLVDSYEQYF. The CDR3 nucleotides are TGCGCCAGCAGCCAAGACCCGCTTGTGGACTCCTACGAGCAGTACTTC.

This rearrangement joins TRBV5-6 to TRBJ1-2; D unresolved. The CDR3 has 13 amino acids. Trimming shortened V by 6 bases and J by 6 bases, and 15 bases separated the two germline ends. Germline CDR1 reads SGHDT; CDR2 reads YYEEEE. Here the CDR3 reads CASTGPIFDGYTF. For the CDR3, the DNA is TGTGCCAGCACCGGCCCTATCTTTGATGGCTACACCTTC.

The chain is built from TRBV18 and TRBJ2-7; either TRBD1 or TRBD2 may supply D (7 bases each). Deletions cut 3 bases from V and 7 bases from J, with 19 bases between. The germline CDR1 and CDR2 sequences are KGHSH and LQKENI. The CDR3 has 15 amino acids. The DNA for the CDR3 is TGTGCCAGCTCACCTCCCCAGGGGGGGATGAGAGAGCAGTACGTC. It translates to CASSPPQGGMREQYV.

This clone appeared a few times. The chain carries TRBV18 and TRBJ1-1; the D is unclear. The germline V gene encodes CDR1 KGHSH and CDR2 LQKENI. V was trimmed by 0 bases and J by 5 bases, leaving 7 bases between them. This CDR3 comprises 13 residues. CDR3 DNA: TGTGCCAGCTCACCACCGGGCGGGACTGAAGCTTTCTTT. This sequence encodes CASSPPGGTEAFF.

The V call is TRBV14, the J call TRBJ1-2; D might be TRBD1 (5 bases). V dropped 1 base and J dropped 2 bases, with 14 bases sitting between them. The germline gives CDR1 SGHDN, CDR2 FVKESK. This CDR3 is 16 amino acids long. CDR3 coding DNA: TGTGCCAGCAGCCAAGTCGACGGGGCCCTAAACTATGGCTACACCTTC. This encodes CASSQVDGALNYGYTF.

The chain has TRBV5-1 and TRBJ2-7; no clear D gene. V was pared by 0 bases and J by 0 bases, with 10 bases between. Germline CDR1 reads SGHRS; CDR2 reads YFSETQ. This CDR3 contains 15 residues. The CDR3: CASSLGSVSSYEQYF. The CDR3 nucleotides are TGCGCCAGCAGCTTGGGTTCCGTAAGCTCCTACGAGCAGTACTTC.

The rearrangement uses TRBV2 and TRBJ1-2; unclear D gene. Germline CDR1 is SNHLY and CDR2 is FYNNEI. The V end was cut by 6 bases, the J end by 8 bases, with 10 bases between. The CDR3 length is 11 residues. CDR3 DNA sequence: TGTGCCAGCAGCCGACAATCGGGCTACACCTTC. This encodes CASSRQSGYTF.

The V call is TRBV5-1, the J call TRBJ2-2; TRBD2 matches 7 bases. The junction had 5 bases not matched to a gene; V was cut back by 1 base and J by 2 bases. CDR3 length: 16 amino acids. From germline, CDR1 is SGHRS and CDR2 YFSETQ. DNA for the CDR3: TGCGCCAGCAGCTTGTTGGCTAGCGGTAACACCGGGGAGCTGTTTTTT. Encoded protein: CASSLLASGNTGELFF.

This clone is a singleton in its sample. The genes are TRBV11-2 and TRBJ2-1; the match to TRBD2 covers 8 bases. The CDR3 totals 15 residues. The trim removed 3 bases at V and 4 bases at J, leaving 5 bases unmatched. Germline V gene lookup returns CDR1 SGHAT and CDR2 FQNNGV. The CDR3 region has the DNA TGTGCCAGCAGCTTTAAAACTAGCGGATACAATGAGCAGTTCTTC. Its protein product is CASSFKTSGYNEQFF.

As for this clone: The junction shows a germline mismatch at one end, possibly a read error. The chain recombines TRBV10-3 with TRBJ2-2; D may match TRBD1 or TRBD2 (5 bases each). The CDR3 is 15 amino acids. Germline V gives CDR1 ENHRY, CDR2 SYGVKD. CDR3 sequence reads: CAISSGRTDTGKLFF. DNA of the CDR3: TGTGCCATCAGCTCGGGACGGACGGACACCGGGAAGCTGTTTTTT.

This chain connects TRBV30 to TRBJ2-7; D gene unclear. CDR3 length: 13 amino acids. Germline V lookup: CDR1 GTSNPN, CDR2 SVGIG (reference sequence). V was clipped by 0 bases and J by 5 bases, with 11 bases between them. CDR3 loop: CAWSVRSAHEQYF. Here the CDR3 DNA reads TGTGCCTGGAGTGTACGTAGTGCTCACGAGCAGTACTTC.

V gene TRBV5-1 combines with J gene TRBJ1-1; 8 positions agree with TRBD1. V shed 0 bases, J shed 8 bases, and the junction held 6 bases outside the gene matches. The CDR3 is made up of 14 amino acids. Looked up from germline, CDR1 is SGHRS and CDR2 is YFSETQ. CDR3 loop: CASSLEAGGNEAFF. CDR3 bases: TGCGCCAGCAGCTTGGAGGCAGGGGGCAACGAAGCTTTCTTT.

The chain recombines TRBV5-1 with TRBJ2-1; 9 bases agree with TRBD2. The CDR3 has 15 amino acids. J lost 10 bases, V lost 0 bases, and 8 bases had no gene match. The germline V gene encodes CDR1 SGHRS and CDR2 YFSETQ. The CDR3 spells CASSLDSGGFNEQFF. CDR3 DNA sequence: TGCGCCAGCAGCTTGGATAGCGGGGGATTCAACGAGCAGTTCTTC.

The sample holds one count of this clone. The genes are TRBV6-1 and TRBJ1-4, with D perhaps matching TRBD1 (5 bases). The CDR3 is made up of 16 amino acids. Between the trimmed V and J ends, which lost 3 bases and 0 bases, there was a span of 11 bases. Germline values: CDR1 MNHNS, CDR2 SASEGT. The CDR3 nucleotides read TGTGCCAGCAGTGACGCGGTGACAGCAACTAATGAAAAACTGTTTTTT. Its translation is CASSDAVTATNEKLFF.

This chain connects TRBV5-6 to TRBJ2-1; a weak D match, TRBD2 (6 bases). Trimming took 0 bases from V and 0 from J, leaving 10 bases between them. Germline V CDR1 and CDR2: SGHDT, YYEEEE. The CDR3 has 16 residues. The CDR3 DNA sequence: TGTGCCAGCAGCTTGGTGACCGGGAGCTCCTACAATGAGCAGTTCTTC. Protein sequence: CASSLVTGSSYNEQFF.

This clone was detected only once. This chain connects TRBV28 to TRBJ2-3; D is unclear. Per the germline V gene, CDR1 is MDHEN and CDR2 is SYDVKM. Trimming took off 3 bases at V and 6 bases at J, with 4 bases between the two ends. This CDR3 contains 11 residues. The CDR3 reads CASSLVDTQYF. The CDR3 DNA reads as TGTGCCAGCAGTTTGGTCGATACGCAGTATTTT.